This T cell receptor beta chain comes out of a study of blood T cell repertoires in COVID-19. Overall study context: Samples representing acute and convalescent COVID-19 were sourced from the United States, Italy and Spain. Sources were T cells, B-cell-depleted T cells, or PBMCs; the material itself was cDNA or gDNA.

Original processing notes: Amplification from reference gene primers served as the basis for estimated nucleated cell counts. The repertoire was sequenced with immunoSEQ multiplex PCR; TCRdb's copy has only in-frame clones and lacks some. The V and J calls and the clone size are those of that table, but D and trimming were determined from the DNA. The sample records 110,000 to 150,000 clones, 75% to 85% being singletons. Trimming cost V 2 bases and J 0 bases, with 9 bases left between them. Germline values: CDR1 SGHRS, CDR2 YFSETQ. This CDR3 comprises 15 residues. The clonotype comes from a man in his fifties or sixties with acute or convalescent COVID-19. Sequencing was performed on peripheral blood. The V and J genes are TRBV5-1 and TRBJ2-1; D is ambiguous. The DNA of the CDR3 is TGCGCCAGCAGCTTTGTTCGGTCCTCCTACAATGAGCAGTTCTTC. Amino acids: CASSFVRSSYNEQFF.